The 7 T cell receptor beta chains below come from one sample, sequenced in a study of T-cell reconstitution after alpha-beta-depleted transplantation in children. Molecular barcoding with unique molecular identifiers was used for the TCRbeta library. MiXCR, run by TCRdb on the PCR reads, gives a single entry per CDR3 protein. The repertoire holds approximately 300,000 distinct CDR3 sequences, with approximately 10% as singletons. This sample comprised peripheral blood, obtained 180 days after TCRalphabeta/CD19-depleted stem cell transplant. These receptors were obtained from a male patient aged 2 to 10 who had a stem cell transplant for chronic granulomatous disease, so the T cells may come from the graft donor.

In its sample, this clonotype was seen many times. This chain uses TRBV5-1 with TRBJ2-5, with 7 bases fitting TRBD2. The CDR3 consists of 15 residues. The ends lost 2 bases at V and 5 bases at J; junction bases unmatched: 9. Germline V gives CDR1 SGHRS, CDR2 YFSETQ. CDR3 DNA sequence: TGCGCCAGCAGCTTTGGACTAGTAAAAGTGGAGACCCAGTACTTC. Its translation is CASSFGLVKVETQYF.

The V gene is TRBV20-1, the J gene TRBJ2-1; D might be TRBD1 or TRBD2, each matching 5 bases. V lost 3 bases, J lost 0 bases, and 15 bases lay in between. The CDR3 runs 16 residues. Germline CDR1 DFQATT, CDR2 SNEGSKA (reference sequence). CDR3 residues: CSARDTGRSSYNEQFF. The CDR3 DNA follows: TGCAGTGCTAGGGACACGGGGCGGAGCTCCTACAATGAGCAGTTCTTC.

This clonotype was observed many times. The chain links TRBV4-3 to TRBJ1-3; D gene unclear. Germline V gives CDR1 LGHNA, CDR2 YSLEER. V dropped 0 bases and J dropped 0 bases, with 9 bases sitting between them. CDR3 length equals 16 residues. The CDR3 nucleotides are TGCGCCAGCAGCCAAGATGAGGAAATCTCTGGAAACACCATATATTTT. Its translation: CASSQDEEISGNTIYF.

This clonotype was detected many times. This chain connects TRBV5-1 to TRBJ2-3; D is possibly TRBD1 or TRBD2 (5 bases each). CDR1 and CDR2 from the germline V gene are SGHRS and YFSETQ. V dropped 3 bases and J dropped 6 bases, with 11 bases sitting between them. The CDR3 is 13 amino acids. CDR3 nucleotide sequence: TGCGCCAGCAGCTCAGGGACGATGGATACGCAGTATTTT. It is translated as CASSSGTMDTQYF.

This clonotype was seen a handful of times. The chain links TRBV5-4 to TRBJ2-3; D gene uncertain. The germline CDR1 and CDR2 sequences are SGHNT and YYREEE (reference sequence). This CDR3 region has 15 residues. Trimming cost V 0 bases and J 2 bases, with 10 bases left between them. CDR3 region: CASSLAGQYTDTQYF. The CDR3 coding sequence is TGTGCCAGCAGCTTGGCCGGTCAGTACACAGATACGCAGTATTTT.

The chain combines TRBV6-4 with TRBJ2-5, with D hard to call. Germline V gives CDR1 MRHNA, CDR2 SNTAGT. The CDR3 consists of 12 residues. Trimming stripped 5 bases from V and 5 bases from J, with 9 bases between. CDR3 sequence: CASSPPWETQYF. DNA of the CDR3: TGTGCCAGCAGTCCGCCATGGGAGACCCAGTACTTC.

This clonotype was counted ten times or more. DNA of the CDR3: TGTGCCAGCAGCCTAAACCCGCCAGGTGGAGAGACCCAGTACTTC. It codes for CASSLNPPGGETQYF. The chain joins TRBV28 to TRBJ2-5; unclear D gene. Trimming removed 6 bases from V and 4 bases from J, with 18 bases in between. This CDR3 spans 15 amino acids. Germline V gene lookup returns CDR1 MDHEN and CDR2 SYDVKM.